Below, 29 T cell receptor beta chains from the same sample are listed, as sequenced in a study of T cells in Graves' hyperthyroidism and ophthalmopathy. Amplification targeted TCR beta CDR3 regions from RNA transcripts. The HTBI primer set drove a first-round RT-PCR of the TCR CDR3. TCRdb passed the multiplex PCR reads through MiXCR, listing each CDR3 protein once. This table has roughly 180,000 distinct CDR3 sequences, over 7.5% appearing once. The sample consisted of blood. These receptors all stem from a young woman with Graves' hyperthyroidism that later progressed to Graves' ophthalmopathy.

The chain uses TRBV5-4 and TRBJ2-7, with TRBD2 as a possible D gene (5 bases). V lost 4 bases to trimming and J lost 2 bases, with 10 bases between them. The V gene's germline CDR1 is SGHNT and CDR2 YYREEE (reference sequence). This CDR3 region has 13 residues. The CDR3 loop reads CASSRADAYEQYF. The DNA for the CDR3 is TGTGCCAGCAGCAGAGCGGACGCCTACGAGCAGTACTTC.

The gene calls are TRBV20-1 and TRBJ1-6, with D maybe TRBD1 (5 bases). CDR1 and CDR2 (germline): DFQATT, SNEGSKA (reference sequence). The CDR3 is 16 amino acids. Between the trimmed V and J ends, which lost 2 bases and 6 bases, there was a span of 17 bases. CDR3 amino acids: CSARPRWQGSNSPLHF. CDR3 coding DNA: TGCAGTGCTAGACCCCGATGGCAGGGTTCTAATTCACCCCTCCACTTT.

This clonotype was seen ten or more times. The chain couples TRBV3-1 to TRBJ1-1, with D possibly being TRBD1 (5 bases). The CDR3 contains 16 residues. CDR1 is LGHDT and CDR2 is YNNKEL in the germline V gene (reference sequence). Trimming took off 4 bases at V and 6 bases at J, with 21 bases between the two ends. CDR3 sequence: CASSPSGTWRYAEAFF. CDR3 coding DNA: TGTGCCAGCAGCCCCTCCGGGACTTGGAGGTACGCTGAAGCTTTCTTT.

The table lists this clonotype with many counts. CDR3 region: CAISLGGSNTEAFF. The CDR3 DNA reads as TGTGCCATCAGTCTAGGTGGCTCGAACACTGAAGCTTTCTTT. The chain is built from TRBV10-3 and TRBJ1-1; D ambiguous. CDR3 length: 14 residues. V was clipped by 5 bases and J by 1 base, with 11 bases between them. Germline loops: CDR1 ENHRY, CDR2 SYGVKD.

Many counts were recorded for this clonotype. The chain uses TRBV12-3 or TRBV12-4 and TRBJ2-2; a weak D match, TRBD2 (6 bases). The ends were cut back, 5 bases at V and 2 bases at J, with 15 bases in the middle. CDR3 length: 16 residues. CDR3 region: CASSLQLAINTGELFF. CDR3 nucleotides: TGTGCCAGCAGTCTCCAGCTAGCGATTAACACCGGGGAGCTGTTTTTT.

This clonotype was seen at least ten times. The V call is TRBV10-3, the J call TRBJ1-1, with 8 bases fitting TRBD1. The ends lost 7 bases at V and 4 bases at J; junction bases unmatched: 8. Germline V gives CDR1 ENHRY, CDR2 SYGVKD. The CDR3 runs 14 residues. CDR3 nucleotides: TGTGCCATCAAACCGACAGGGGCTGGCACTGAAGCTTTCTTT. It specifies CAIKPTGAGTEAFF.

This clonotype was observed at least ten times. The V call is TRBV12-3 or TRBV12-4, the J call TRBJ2-7; TRBD1 matches 7 bases. The CDR3 has 14 amino acids. After removal of 3 bases from V and 3 bases from J, the junction contained 5 bases not matched to a gene. CDR3 sequence reads: CASSFQQGSYEQYF. CDR3 sequence (DNA): TGTGCCAGCAGTTTCCAACAGGGGAGCTACGAGCAGTACTTC.

J is TRBJ2-7 and V is TRBV30; a weak D match, TRBD1 (6 bases). This CDR3 has 18 residues. Looked up from germline, CDR1 is GTSNPN and CDR2 is SVGIG (reference sequence). Deletions cut 1 base from V and 0 bases from J, with 22 bases between. The CDR3 loop reads CAWSAIPPWTETSYEQYF. CDR3 bases: TGTGCCTGGAGTGCGATCCCTCCGTGGACAGAAACCTCCTACGAGCAGTACTTC.

This clonotype was seen only a few times. This may come from a read error, since a much larger clone is one base off. The rearrangement joins TRBV28 to TRBJ2-7, with D possibly matching TRBD1 (6 bases). The V and J ends lost 5 bases and 2 bases respectively, with 13 bases between them. CDR3 size: 14 residues. The germline gives CDR1 MDHEN, CDR2 SYDVKM. In nucleotides, the CDR3 is TGTGCCAGCAGTCTCCAGGACAGCCCCTACGAGCAGTACTTC. Its protein is CASSLQDSPYEQYF.

There are many counts of this clonotype. The gene calls are TRBV11-2 and TRBJ2-2; 10 bases are a match to TRBD2. The CDR3 consists of 16 residues. Germline lookup yields CDR1 SGHAT and CDR2 FQNNGV. V trimming: 5 bases; J trimming: 7 bases; junction bases outside the gene matches: 10. The CDR3 sequence is CASSPTGTSVIGELFF. For the CDR3, the DNA is TGTGCCAGCAGCCCCACGGGGACTAGCGTAATCGGGGAGCTGTTTTTT.

Many counts were recorded for this clonotype. This sequence joins TRBV30 and TRBJ1-1, with D unclear. V was trimmed by 2 bases and J by 3 bases, leaving 7 bases between them. The CDR3 totals 12 residues. Germline lookup yields CDR1 GTSNPN and CDR2 SVGIG (reference sequence). The CDR3 here is CAWSQRDTEAFF. In DNA, the CDR3 is TGTGCCTGGAGTCAGAGGGACACTGAAGCTTTCTTT.

This clonotype was seen a handful of times. The J gene is TRBJ1-2, the V gene TRBV18; TRBD1 is a possible D gene (5 bases). The CDR3 extends over 14 amino acids. Trimming removed 2 bases from V and 6 bases from J, with 13 bases in between. The V gene's germline CDR1 is KGHSH and CDR2 LQKENI. The CDR3 spells CASSPTRWGDGYTF. The CDR3 DNA sequence: TGTGCCAGCTCACCAACGAGATGGGGGGATGGCTACACCTTC.

This clonotype was counted a few times. A much larger clonotype is one base distant, so this may be a read error. The chain has TRBV12-3 or TRBV12-4 and TRBJ2-3, with 8 bases fitting TRBD2. The CDR3 extends over 15 amino acids. The CDR3 is CAGSRFGGRTDTQYF. CDR3 DNA: TGTGCCGGCAGCCGATTTGGCGGGAGGACAGATACGCAGTATTTT.

This clonotype was observed many times. V gene TRBV10-3 combines with J gene TRBJ2-3; 8 bases line up with TRBD1. The CDR3 is made up of 14 amino acids. The trim removed 6 bases at V and 4 bases at J, leaving 6 bases unmatched. Germline V gene sequence: CDR1 ENHRY, CDR2 SYGVKD. The CDR3: CAIRGTGGADTQYF. DNA for the CDR3: TGTGCCATCAGAGGAACAGGGGGAGCAGATACGCAGTATTTT.

The rearrangement joins TRBV9 to TRBJ1-2, with TRBD1 matching 10 bases. Losses at the gene ends were 3 bases for V and 6 bases for J; bases not matched to a gene: 8. The CDR3 has 15 amino acids. Germline-derived CDR1 and CDR2 are SGDLS and YYNGEE. This chain's CDR3 is CASSAFQGQGDGYTF. The CDR3 nucleotides read TGTGCCAGCAGCGCGTTCCAAGGACAGGGGGATGGCTACACCTTC.

This clonotype has at least ten counts. The chain uses TRBV6-1 and TRBJ1-4; TRBD1 agrees at 8 bases. The CDR3 extends over 14 amino acids. The junction had 4 bases not matched to a gene; V was cut back by 6 bases and J by 4 bases. Looked up from germline, CDR1 is MNHNS and CDR2 is SASEGT. This chain's CDR3 is CASSGQGYNEKLFF. DNA for the CDR3: TGTGCCAGCAGCGGACAGGGCTATAATGAAAAACTGTTTTTT.

The table lists this clonotype with many counts. V usage is TRBV12-3 or TRBV12-4 and J usage is TRBJ2-7, with a tentative D call TRBD2 (6 bases). The CDR3 length is 16 residues. The V end lost 5 bases, the J end lost 0 bases, and 17 bases lay between the germline ends. CDR3 in amino acids: CASSRFSGLSSYEQYF. CDR3 DNA sequence: TGTGCCAGCAGTCGTTTTAGCGGTCTTAGCTCCTACGAGCAGTACTTC.

This clonotype was recorded many times. This chain joins TRBV6-1 and TRBJ2-1; D gene ambiguous. The CDR3 has 14 amino acids. V lost 5 bases, J lost 7 bases, and 15 bases lay in between. CDR1 MNHNS and CDR2 SASEGT come from the germline V gene. The CDR3 coding sequence is TGTGCCAGCAGTCGCCCGTGGGATCCGAATGAGCAGTTCTTC. Protein sequence: CASSRPWDPNEQFF.

This clonotype was found many times. The CDR3 loop reads CASSQVKGQVFF. In DNA form, the CDR3 reads TGTGCCAGCAGCCAAGTTAAGGGACAGGTTTTCTTT. The chain is built from TRBV3-1 and TRBJ1-1; 8 bases map to TRBD1. With 1 base clipped from V and 13 bases from J, the junction kept 5 bases outside the gene matches. The CDR3 has 12 amino acids. CDR1 is LGHDT, CDR2 YNNKEL, per germline (reference sequence).

This clonotype was seen at least ten times. The V gene is TRBV20-1, the J gene TRBJ2-7; D uncertain. V gave up 5 bases and J gave up 1 base, with 15 bases separating them. Germline lookup yields CDR1 DFQATT and CDR2 SNEGSKA (reference sequence). The CDR3 has 14 residues. This CDR3 reads CSAYAGPQSYEQYF. The CDR3 DNA sequence: TGCAGTGCTTATGCCGGGCCCCAATCCTACGAGCAGTACTTC.

The CDR3 nucleotides read TGTGCCAGCAGCTCCTACAGGGGGGGCTACACCTTC. This encodes CASSSYRGGYTF. V is TRBV5-6 and J is TRBJ1-2; 8 bases agree with TRBD1. The CDR3 is made up of 12 amino acids. J lost 8 bases, V lost 3 bases, and 3 bases had no gene match. CDR1 is SGHDT and CDR2 is YYEEEE in the germline V gene. The full variable domain, rest sourced from reference TRBV5-6 and TRBJ1-2, is DAGVTQSPTHLIKTRGQQVTLRCSPKSGHDTVSWYQQALGQGPQFIFQYYEEEERQRGNFPDRFSGHQFPNYSSELNVNALLLGDSALYLCASSSYRGGYTFGSGTRLTVV.

This clonotype was detected ten times or more. The chain combines TRBV6-1 with TRBJ2-7; D could derive from TRBD1 or TRBD2 (5 bases each). Germline CDR1 and CDR2: MNHNS and SASEGT. V was clipped by 5 bases and J by 6 bases, with 17 bases between them. The CDR3 extends over 14 amino acids. CDR3 nucleotide sequence: TGTGCCAGCAGTTTAACCGGGACCCCACGCGAGCAGTACTTC. Translation: CASSLTGTPREQYF.

This clonotype appeared many times. The CDR3: CASRTRGVSNSPLHF. DNA of the CDR3: TGTGCCAGCAGAACCAGGGGGGTATCGAATTCACCCCTCCACTTT. This chain connects TRBV28 to TRBJ1-6, with TRBD1 matching over 7 bases. The length of the CDR3 is 15 residues. CDR1 MDHEN and CDR2 SYDVKM come from the germline V gene. Trimming cost V 6 bases and J 7 bases; bases outside gene matches: 9. Drawing the rest from reference TRBV28 and TRBJ1-6, the complete variable domain is DVKVTQSSRYLVKRTGEKVFLECVQDMDHENMFWYRQDPGLGLRLIYFSYDVKMKEKGDIPEGYSVSREKKERFSLILESASTNQTSMYLCASRTRGVSNSPLHFGNGTRLTVT.

The V call is TRBV6-1, the J call TRBJ2-2; D tentatively fits TRBD1 or TRBD2 (5 bases each). This CDR3 contains 14 residues. Germline V lookup: CDR1 MNHNS, CDR2 SASEGT. V was cut by 6 bases and J by 4 bases, with 12 bases left in between. In nucleotides, the CDR3 is TGTGCCAGCAGGACGGGGCAGCCCACCGGGGAGCTGTTTTTT. This codes for CASRTGQPTGELFF.

The V call is TRBV4-1, the J call TRBJ1-5; 7 bases line up with TRBD1. Germline V CDR1 and CDR2: MGHRA, YSYEKL. The length of the CDR3 is 16 residues. Trimming at V came to 1 base and at J to 0 bases, leaving 3 bases not matched to a gene. The CDR3 loop reads CASSQGGTDSNQPQHF. The CDR3 nucleotides read TGCGCCAGCAGCCAAGGAGGGACAGATAGCAATCAGCCCCAGCATTTT.

This clonotype was detected only a few times. This chain's CDR3 is CAGTRPPDTQYF. Written as DNA, the CDR3 is TGTGCCGGGACTAGACCTCCAGATACGCAGTATTTT. The gene calls are TRBV30 and TRBJ2-3; 8 nucleotides match TRBD2. Germline assignment: CDR1 GTSNPN and CDR2 SVGIG (reference sequence). With V trimmed by 8 bases and J by 4 bases, 5 bases remained unmatched. This CDR3 spans 12 amino acids.

This clonotype showed up many times. The chain has TRBV7-9 and TRBJ1-1; 9 bases are a match to TRBD1. J gave up 2 bases and V 5 bases, and 6 bases lay outside the gene matches. Looked up from germline, CDR1 is SEHNR and CDR2 is FQNEAQ (reference sequence). The CDR3 is 15 residues long. CDR3 sequence reads: CASSPATGGNTEAFF. The CDR3 region has the DNA TGTGCCAGCAGCCCAGCTACAGGGGGCAACACTGAAGCTTTCTTT. Full variable domain (outside the CDR3, taken from reference TRBV7-9 and TRBJ1-1): DTGVSQNPRHKITKRGQNVTFRCDPISEHNRLYWYRQTLGQGPEFLTYFQNEAQLEKSRLLSDRFSAERPKGSFSTLEIQRTEQGDSAMYLCASSPATGGNTEAFFGQGTRLTVV.

Many counts were recorded for this clonotype. J is TRBJ2-7 and V is TRBV5-1; D unclear. V was clipped by 3 bases and J by 0 bases, with 4 bases between them. The CDR3 runs 12 residues. Germline assignment: CDR1 SGHRS and CDR2 YFSETQ. CDR3 sequence reads: CASSSTSYEQYF. The DNA of the CDR3 is TGCGCCAGCAGCTCAACCTCCTACGAGCAGTACTTC.

The V and J genes are TRBV7-2 and TRBJ2-2, with TRBD2 as a possible D gene (5 bases). The germline V gene has CDR1 SGHTA and CDR2 FQGNSA. This CDR3 spans 15 amino acids. Trimming cost V 1 base and J 7 bases, with 13 bases left between them. CDR3 sequence: CASSLVGGYSGELFF. CDR3 coding DNA: TGTGCCAGCAGCTTAGTTGGCGGGTATAGCGGGGAGCTGTTTTTT.